This TCR beta chain is drawn from a study of T-cell memory formation after mild COVID-19. Whole-study findings and limits: Clones shrinking from day 15 to 85 showed even CD4/CD8 mixes; later expanders tilted CD4+. Among contracting clones, CD4+ were mainly CM/EM and CD8+ enriched in EMRA.

With respect to this clonotype: Its antigen remains unidentified.

This CDR3 comprises 12 residues. V was cut by 6 bases and J by 5 bases, with 8 bases left in between. Germline CDR1 is MNHEY and CDR2 is SVGAGI. TCRdb re-derived calls from the 5' RACE reads in MiXCR, one entry per CDR3 protein. Among tens of thousands of distinct CDR3 sequences listed, approximately 15% were seen once. The origin of this receptor is an adult woman who had mild COVID-19 (a few samples of this study predate the infection). Cell type and time point are not known. Sequenced material: PBMCs or a T cell subset sorted from them (not recorded which). J is TRBJ2-1 and V is TRBV6-5; D not resolved. CDR3 nucleotide sequence: TGTGCCAGCAGCGACCCACACAATGAGCAGTTCTTC. It encodes CASSDPHNEQFF.